These 20 T cell receptor beta chains originate from one sample sequenced in a study of OX40 agonist ivuxolimab in advanced cancers. Only in-frame clones appear in the TCRdb table, and some are missing; sequencing was by immunoSEQ multiplex PCR. This table holds tens of thousands of clones, about nine tenths found once. The specimen comprised CD4+ or CD8+ T cells sorted from blood, sampled in a trial of the OX40 agonist ivuxolimab. These receptor sequences come from an adult with an advanced solid tumor such as melanoma, head and neck, liver or kidney cancer.

The V gene is TRBV4-2, the J gene TRBJ2-6, with a possible D match to TRBD1 (5 bases). The CDR3 is 14 amino acids. V was pared by 0 bases and J by 10 bases, with 10 bases between. Germline lookup yields CDR1 LGHNA and CDR2 YNFKEQ. The CDR3 loop is CASSQDSGRNVLTF. The CDR3 nucleotides read TGTGCCAGCAGCCAAGATTCAGGGCGGAACGTCCTGACTTTC.

The chain employs TRBV7-9 and TRBJ2-1, with 10 nucleotides matching TRBD1. Germline values: CDR1 SEHNR, CDR2 FQNEAQ (reference sequence). CDR3 length: 14 amino acids. The junction had 5 bases not matched to a gene; V was cut back by 3 bases and J by 9 bases. CDR3 region: CASSFPTGGPEQFF. As DNA, the CDR3 is TGTGCCAGCAGCTTTCCGACAGGGGGCCCTGAGCAGTTCTTC.

The rearrangement uses TRBV2 and TRBJ1-5, with TRBD1 as a possible D gene (6 bases). This CDR3 has 14 amino acids. Per the germline V gene, CDR1 is SNHLY and CDR2 is FYNNEI. V lost 6 bases and J 0 bases, leaving 9 bases between the germline ends. The CDR3 DNA reads as TGTGCCAGCAGGAGGGGGAATAGCAATCAGCCCCAGCATTTT. Encoded protein: CASRRGNSNQPQHF.

The chain joins TRBV9 to TRBJ2-1; D not certain. Trimming shortened V by 7 bases and J by 8 bases, and 13 bases separated the two germline ends. The CDR3 runs to 12 residues. Per germline, CDR1 SGDLS and CDR2 YYNGEE. The DNA for the CDR3 is TGTGCCAGCGCTCTTGGGCACGATGAGCAGTTCTTC. Its protein is CASALGHDEQFF.

The rearrangement uses TRBV30 and TRBJ1-4; TRBD1 matches 8 bases. The CDR3 runs 12 residues. The V gene's germline CDR1 is GTSNPN and CDR2 SVGIG (reference sequence). J gave up 8 bases and V 3 bases, and 2 bases lay outside the gene matches. CDR3 residues: CAWRQGVEKLFF. The CDR3 bases are TGTGCCTGGAGACAGGGGGTAGAAAAACTGTTTTTT.

The chain couples TRBV4-2 to TRBJ2-1; possible D gene TRBD2, 5 bases. The CDR3 sequence is 15 residues long. Germline lookup yields CDR1 LGHNA and CDR2 YNFKEQ. V was shortened by 0 bases and J by 7 bases, with 13 bases between the two germline ends. CDR3 sequence (DNA): TGTGCCAGCAGCCAAGAACTAGGTCGGTTTAATGAGCAGTTCTTC. Amino acids: CASSQELGRFNEQFF.

The genes are TRBV7-6 and TRBJ2-7; D may match TRBD1 or TRBD2 (6 bases each). V was pared by 1 base and J by 6 bases, with 16 bases between. Germline V gives CDR1 SGHVS, CDR2 FNYEAQ. This CDR3 comprises 15 residues. CDR3 sequence reads: CASSLVGGPRGEQYF. The CDR3 DNA reads TGTGCCAGCAGCTTAGTCGGAGGGCCCAGGGGCGAGCAGTACTTC.

The chain couples TRBV10-2 to TRBJ2-3; 9 bases fit TRBD2. The CDR3 length is 16 residues. Germline assignment: CDR1 WSHSY and CDR2 SAAADI. V lost 2 bases to trimming and J lost 1 base; unmatched junction nucleotides: 4. CDR3 protein: CASSEPRLAGTDTQYF. In DNA, the CDR3 is TGCGCCAGCAGTGAGCCCCGACTAGCGGGCACAGATACGCAGTATTTT.

This clone has only one observation. V gene TRBV18 combines with J gene TRBJ2-3; D is perhaps TRBD1 or TRBD2 (5 bases each). The CDR3 spans 16 residues. Trimming removed 0 bases at V and 6 bases at J, with 16 bases between. Looked up from germline, CDR1 is KGHSH and CDR2 is LQKENI. CDR3 amino acids: CASSPPKRTGGDTQYF. In DNA form, the CDR3 reads TGTGCCAGCTCACCACCTAAGAGAACAGGCGGGGATACGCAGTATTTT.

V gene TRBV27 combines with J gene TRBJ2-3, with D perhaps assigned TRBD1 or TRBD2 (5 bases each). CDR1 MNHEY and CDR2 SMNVEV come from the germline V gene (reference sequence). V was trimmed by 2 bases and J by 6 bases, leaving 12 bases between them. The CDR3 runs 14 residues. CDR3 bases: TGTGCCAGCAGTTTAAGGGACGCAGGGGATACGCAGTATTTT. It codes for CASSLRDAGDTQYF.

V and J are TRBV28 and TRBJ2-3; no firm D call. The V gene lost 8 bases and the J gene lost 1 base, with 16 bases spanning the gap. The CDR3 is made up of 15 amino acids. Germline V gene data show CDR1 as MDHEN and CDR2 as SYDVKM. CDR3 in amino acids: CASGLWSSGTDTQYF. In DNA, the CDR3 is TGTGCCAGCGGGCTTTGGAGTTCAGGCACAGATACGCAGTATTTT.

This rearrangement joins TRBV5-1 to TRBJ2-2, with TRBD1 as a possible D gene (5 bases). The CDR3 is 14 amino acids. In germline, CDR1 is SGHRS, CDR2 YFSETQ. Trimming took 5 bases from V and 4 from J, leaving 12 bases between them. Here the CDR3 DNA reads TGCGCCAGCAGTACTACAGGCGGCACCGGGGAGCTGTTTTTT. Encoded protein: CASSTTGGTGELFF.

This clone came up once. The chain employs TRBV30 and TRBJ2-5; D uncertain. The length of the CDR3 is 17 residues. V was shortened by 0 bases and J by 2 bases, with 19 bases between the two germline ends. Germline-derived CDR1 and CDR2 are GTSNPN and SVGIG (reference sequence). The CDR3 DNA sequence: TGTGCCTGGAGTGTCGACATCGCATTTTGGGTACAAGAGACCCAGTACTTC. It yields the protein CAWSVDIAFWVQETQYF. Filled out from reference TRBV30 and TRBJ2-5, the complete variable domain reads SQTIHQWPATLVQPVGSPLSLECTVEGTSNPNLYWYRQAAGRGLQLLFYSVGIGQISSEVPQNLSASRPQDRQFILSSKKLLLSDSGFYLCAWSVDIAFWVQETQYFGPGTRLLVL.

V is TRBV11-2 and J is TRBJ1-1; D is uncertain. The CDR3 is 13 residues long. V lost 2 bases and J 1 base, leaving 5 bases between the germline ends. Germline V gene sequence: CDR1 SGHAT, CDR2 FQNNGV. CDR3 amino acids: CASSLKPNTEAFF. The CDR3 DNA is TGTGCCAGCAGCTTAAAGCCGAACACTGAAGCTTTCTTT.

The chain uses TRBV5-1 and TRBJ2-5, with TRBD2 identical over 7 bases. This CDR3 region has 14 residues. CDR1 and CDR2 from the germline V gene are SGHRS and YFSETQ. J gave up 5 bases and V 0 bases, and 4 bases lay outside the gene matches. CDR3 residues: CASSLGGSGETQYF. CDR3 nucleotide sequence: TGCGCCAGCAGCTTGGGCGGGAGTGGTGAGACCCAGTACTTC.

The rearrangement uses TRBV19 and TRBJ2-1; TRBD1 might be the D (6 bases). The V end lost 6 bases, the J end lost 2 bases, and 11 bases lay between the germline ends. CDR1 is LNHDA and CDR2 is SQIVND in the germline V gene (reference sequence). CDR3 length: 14 residues. The CDR3 DNA follows: TGTGCCAGTAGGGGGACAACAACCTACAATGAGCAGTTCTTC. Protein product: CASRGTTTYNEQFF.

V usage is TRBV18 and J usage is TRBJ1-4; TRBD1 agrees at 11 bases. This CDR3 is 16 amino acids long. V was pared by 4 bases and J by 7 bases, with 8 bases of the junction left unmatched. Germline V lookup: CDR1 KGHSH, CDR2 LQKENI. The CDR3: CASSQMTGTGGEKLFF. The CDR3 nucleotides read TGTGCCAGCTCACAAATGACCGGGACAGGGGGTGAAAAACTGTTTTTT.

This clone was seen a few times. V and J are TRBV29-1 and TRBJ1-1, with D possibly being TRBD1 (6 bases). The V gene's germline CDR1 is SQVTM and CDR2 ANQGSEA. The V gene lost 6 bases and the J gene lost 5 bases, with 22 bases spanning the gap. The CDR3 contains 15 residues. Here the CDR3 reads CSVGPRWGQVTEAFF. In nucleotides, the CDR3 is TGCAGCGTAGGCCCGCGATGGGGGCAAGTAACTGAAGCTTTCTTT.

This sequence joins TRBV5-1 and TRBJ2-7, with TRBD2 matching 8 bases. The CDR3 covers 15 residues. Germline V lookup: CDR1 SGHRS, CDR2 YFSETQ. V lost 4 bases to trimming and J lost 4 bases; unmatched junction nucleotides: 10. This chain's CDR3 is CASSRIAGLLYEQYF. In DNA form, the CDR3 reads TGCGCCAGCAGCCGGATAGCGGGATTACTTTACGAGCAGTACTTC.

This clone occurred a few times. The chain uses TRBV5-1 and TRBJ2-2; D gene ambiguous. Germline CDR1 reads SGHRS; CDR2 reads YFSETQ. The V end was cut by 0 bases, the J end by 6 bases, with 6 bases between. The CDR3 is made up of 13 amino acids. This CDR3 reads CASSLEGPGELFF. CDR3 sequence (DNA): TGCGCCAGCAGCTTGGAAGGTCCCGGGGAGCTGTTTTTT.